Each of the 30 T cell receptor beta chains below was sequenced from the same sample in a study of response to subunit inactivated influenza vaccine. TCRdb used MiXCR to reprocess the RT-PCR reads, holding one entry per CDR3 protein. The sample gives roughly 290,000 distinct CDR3 sequences, around a fifth of which show up once; roughly 10% is in the top ten. The sequences come from PBMCs from blood, collected about 20 months after vaccination. These receptors were taken from a man aged 45 to 75 who received an inactivated influenza vaccine.

This clonotype was counted between two and nine times. The chain has TRBV6-2 or TRBV6-3 and TRBJ2-7; no definite D call. The germline V gene encodes CDR1 MNHEY and CDR2 SVGEGT. The V and J ends lost 0 bases and 2 bases respectively, with 17 bases between them. This CDR3 region has 17 residues. For the CDR3, the DNA is TGTGCCAGCAGTTACTCAAGCCGTGGCGTGGTTACCTACGAGCAGTACTTC. This sequence encodes CASSYSSRGVVTYEQYF.

The rearrangement uses TRBV7-2 and TRBJ1-6; tentative D call: TRBD1 (6 bases). Trimming left V 1 base short and J 14 bases short, with 9 bases between. Germline V CDR1 and CDR2: SGHTA, FQGNSA. The CDR3 loop spans 12 amino acids. CDR3 sequence (DNA): TGTGCCAGCAGCTTAGTTCAGGGGACCCTCCACTTT. Encoded protein: CASSLVQGTLHF.

This clonotype was detected a few times. The chain employs TRBV7-4 and TRBJ1-3; the D gene is possibly TRBD1 (6 bases). The germline V gene encodes CDR1 SGHVT and CDR2 SQSDAQ. V dropped 7 bases and J dropped 2 bases, with 21 bases sitting between them. The CDR3 consists of 17 residues. The CDR3 loop reads CASTTMGGGGPGNTIYF. CDR3 coding DNA: TGTGCCAGCACCACTATGGGGGGAGGGGGGCCTGGAAACACCATATATTTT. Combining the CDR3 with reference TRBV7-4 and TRBJ1-3 gives the whole variable domain GAGVSQSPRYKVAKRGRDVALRCDSISGHVTLYWYRQTLGQGSEVLTYSQSDAQRDKSGRPSGRFSAERPERSVSTLKIQRTEQGDSAVYLCASTTMGGGGPGNTIYFGEGSWLTVV.

This clonotype has more than one count but fewer than ten. The chain is built from TRBV7-9 and TRBJ2-2, with TRBD2 matching 12 bases. CDR1 is SEHNR, CDR2 FQNEAQ, per germline (reference sequence). This CDR3 contains 17 residues. With V trimmed by 5 bases and J by 5 bases, 9 bases remained unmatched. The chain's CDR3 is CASSPGLAGVWTGELFF. Written as DNA, the CDR3 is TGTGCCAGCAGCCCGGGACTAGCGGGTGTATGGACCGGGGAGCTGTTTTTT.

This clonotype was seen only a few times. The chain joins TRBV14 to TRBJ1-1, with D hard to call. The CDR3 is 13 amino acids. Germline V gene sequence: CDR1 SGHDN, CDR2 FVKESK. V lost 6 bases and J 4 bases, leaving 12 bases between the germline ends. CDR3 nucleotides: TGTGCCAGCAGTGACATACCAGGCACTGAAGCTTTCTTT. Translated, it gives CASSDIPGTEAFF.

This clonotype was observed a handful of times. The chain joins TRBV7-8 to TRBJ1-6, with 8 positions matching TRBD1. CDR3 length: 17 residues. V shed 2 bases, J shed 0 bases, and the junction held 3 bases outside the gene matches. Per the germline V gene, CDR1 is SGHVS and CDR2 is FQNEAQ. The CDR3 DNA sequence: TGTGCCAGCAGCTTACGGGACAGGAGCTCCTATAATTCACCCCTCCACTTT. The encoded protein is CASSLRDRSSYNSPLHF. The complete variable domain, with remaining parts taken from reference TRBV7-8 and TRBJ1-6, reads GAGVSQSPRYKVAKRGQDVALRCDPISGHVSLFWYQQALGQGPEFLTYFQNEAQLDKSGLPSDRFFAERPEGSVSTLKIQRTQQEDSAVYLCASSLRDRSSYNSPLHFGNGTRLTVT.

J is TRBJ2-7 and V is TRBV5-1, with 10 bases identical to TRBD1. The CDR3 consists of 15 residues. The junction had 3 bases not matched to a gene; V was cut back by 0 bases and J by 3 bases. CDR1 SGHRS and CDR2 YFSETQ come from the germline V gene. The CDR3 is CASSLDGQGVYEQYF. The CDR3 DNA reads TGCGCCAGCAGCTTGGATGGACAGGGGGTCTACGAGCAGTACTTC. The whole variable domain, filled in from reference TRBV5-1 and TRBJ2-7, reads KAGVTQTPRYLIKTRGQQVTLSCSPISGHRSVSWYQQTPGQGLQFLFEYFSETQRNKGNFPGRFSGRQFSNSRSEMNVSTLELGDSALYLCASSLDGQGVYEQYFGPGTRLTVT.

V is TRBV5-1 and J is TRBJ1-3, with 7 bases that match TRBD1. The germline gives CDR1 SGHRS, CDR2 YFSETQ. V shed 2 bases and J 4 bases; nucleotides not matched to a gene: 9. The CDR3 runs to 16 residues. The CDR3 here is CASSLGMTGTGNTIYF. CDR3 coding DNA: TGCGCCAGCAGCTTAGGAATGACAGGGACAGGAAACACCATATATTTT.

This clonotype has only a few counts. This chain connects TRBV6-2 or TRBV6-3 to TRBJ1-5, with TRBD1 as a possible D gene (6 bases). Trimming took 2 bases from V and 1 from J, leaving 9 bases between them. The CDR3 contains 15 residues. CDR1 and CDR2 (germline): MNHEY, SVGEGT. The CDR3 DNA reads TGTGCCAGCAGTTACCAGGGGATCAGCAATCAGCCCCAGCATTTT. Its protein is CASSYQGISNQPQHF.

J is TRBJ2-2 and V is TRBV7-2; D is ambiguous. This CDR3 is built from 15 residues. CDR1 is SGHTA and CDR2 is FQGNSA in the germline V gene. The V and J ends lost 1 base and 1 base respectively, with 7 bases between them. CDR3 loop: CASSLEPVNTGELFF. CDR3 DNA: TGTGCCAGCAGCTTAGAACCGGTGAACACCGGGGAGCTGTTTTTT.

The chain joins TRBV27 to TRBJ2-1, with 8 bases identical to TRBD1. CDR1 MNHEY and CDR2 SMNVEV come from the germline V gene (reference sequence). V trimming: 5 bases; J trimming: 8 bases; junction bases outside the gene matches: 8. The CDR3 length is 14 residues. DNA of the CDR3: TGTGCCAGCAGTCTGAGGACAGGGCAATATGAGCAGTTCTTC. It codes for CASSLRTGQYEQFF.

This chain joins TRBV20-1 and TRBJ2-7; TRBD1 aligns across 7 bases. Germline trimming cut 2 bases from V and 3 bases from J; bases unmatched to any gene: 7. CDR1 is DFQATT, CDR2 SNEGSKA, per germline (reference sequence). This CDR3 has 14 amino acids. The CDR3 nucleotides read TGCAGTGCTAGAAGGACAGGTGAAAGCTACGAGCAGTACTTC. It codes for CSARRTGESYEQYF.

The chain employs TRBV11-3 and TRBJ2-7; 10 bases align to TRBD2. This CDR3 has 16 amino acids. V dropped 6 bases and J dropped 1; count of bases not matched to a gene: 9. The germline V gene encodes CDR1 SGHNT and CDR2 YENEEA. The CDR3 region has the DNA TGTGCCAGCAGTCTTCTAGCGGGAGTACGGTCCTACGAGCAGTACTTC. It specifies CASSLLAGVRSYEQYF.

This chain connects TRBV12-3 or TRBV12-4 to TRBJ2-1; the D gene is possibly TRBD2 (5 bases). The CDR3 consists of 15 residues. The V end was cut by 3 bases, the J end by 7 bases, with 16 bases between. The CDR3 spells CASSFFRGPGNEQFF. As DNA, the CDR3 is TGTGCCAGCAGTTTCTTTAGAGGGCCGGGGAATGAGCAGTTCTTC.

The rearrangement joins TRBV2 to TRBJ2-2; D remains unclear. The CDR3 consists of 12 residues. Germline CDR1 SNHLY, CDR2 FYNNEI. Trimming left V 4 bases short and J 13 bases short, with 13 bases between. The CDR3 coding sequence is TGTGCCAGCAGTGTGATGGGCGAGGCGCTGTTTTTT. Translation: CASSVMGEALFF.

This chain uses TRBV6-5 with TRBJ1-3, with D maybe TRBD1 (6 bases). This CDR3 is built from 17 residues. In germline, CDR1 is MNHEY, CDR2 SVGAGI. V was pared by 4 bases and J by 1 base, with 17 bases between. The CDR3 DNA follows: TGTGCCAGCAGTTCAAAACAGGGTTACGGGTCTGGAAACACCATATATTTT. Translating it yields CASSSKQGYGSGNTIYF.

J is TRBJ1-5 and V is TRBV4-2, with D unclear. The V and J ends lost 0 bases and 3 bases respectively, with 9 bases between them. The germline V gene encodes CDR1 LGHNA and CDR2 YNFKEQ. The CDR3 covers 15 residues. The CDR3 sequence is CASSQDYPVNQPQHF. The DNA for the CDR3 is TGTGCCAGCAGCCAAGATTACCCCGTCAATCAGCCCCAGCATTTT.

The genes are TRBV5-1 and TRBJ2-1; perhaps TRBD1 as D (6 bases). CDR1 SGHRS and CDR2 YFSETQ come from the germline V gene. This CDR3 has 11 amino acids. V lost 7 bases and J 8 bases, leaving 10 bases between the germline ends. The CDR3 DNA reads as TGCGCCAGCCGGACAGCCGATGAGCAGTTCTTC. Amino acids: CASRTADEQFF. Variable domain in full (rest from reference TRBV5-1 and TRBJ2-1): KAGVTQTPRYLIKTRGQQVTLSCSPISGHRSVSWYQQTPGQGLQFLFEYFSETQRNKGNFPGRFSGRQFSNSRSEMNVSTLELGDSALYLCASRTADEQFFGPGTRLTVL.

The rearrangement links TRBV28 to TRBJ2-1; D is uncertain. The CDR3 is 16 amino acids. V was clipped by 6 bases and J by 2 bases, with 17 bases between them. Per the germline V gene, CDR1 is MDHEN and CDR2 is SYDVKM. The CDR3 coding sequence is TGTGCCAGCAGGAAGTTCATTGCGGCCGCCTACAATGAGCAGTTCTTC. This sequence encodes CASRKFIAAAYNEQFF.

This clonotype has more than one count but fewer than ten. This chain joins TRBV10-3 and TRBJ2-7, with D possibly matching TRBD2 (5 bases). This CDR3 has 13 amino acids. Germline assignment: CDR1 ENHRY and CDR2 SYGVKD. The V end was cut by 5 bases, the J end by 6 bases, with 14 bases between. The CDR3 here is CAISPTSSGEQYF. CDR3 coding DNA: TGTGCCATCAGTCCTACTAGTTCGGGCGAGCAGTACTTC.

The chain couples TRBV27 to TRBJ2-7; 7 nucleotides line up with TRBD1. The V gene's germline CDR1 is MNHEY and CDR2 SMNVEV (reference sequence). The CDR3 runs to 15 residues. V shed 4 bases and J 0 bases; nucleotides not matched to a gene: 6. CDR3 sequence (DNA): TGTGCCAGCAGTTCATCGGACAGGAGCTCCTACGAGCAGTACTTC. Translating gives CASSSSDRSSYEQYF.

A few counts support this clonotype. The V call is TRBV7-9, the J call TRBJ2-5, with 7 bases matching TRBD1. The CDR3 has 14 residues. V shed 2 bases and J 2 bases; nucleotides not matched to a gene: 2. Germline CDR1 reads SEHNR; CDR2 reads FQNEAQ (reference sequence). As DNA, the CDR3 is TGTGCCAGCAGCTTAAGGGGACAGCAAGAGACCCAGTACTTC. The encoded protein is CASSLRGQQETQYF.

The rearrangement uses TRBV4-3 and TRBJ1-4; D remains ambiguous. Trimming left V 0 bases short and J 6 bases short, with 14 bases between. The germline V gene encodes CDR1 LGHNA and CDR2 YSLEER. The CDR3 contains 16 residues. In DNA form, the CDR3 reads TGCGCCAGCAGCCAAGATCTTTCAGGTCTGGATGAAAAACTGTTTTTT. This translates into CASSQDLSGLDEKLFF.

The V call is TRBV20-1, the J call TRBJ2-1, with D tentatively TRBD1 or TRBD2 (5 bases each). The germline gives CDR1 DFQATT, CDR2 SNEGSKA (reference sequence). This CDR3 is built from 13 residues. V shed 5 bases and J shed 8 bases, with 16 bases lying between them. CDR3 loop: CSAGGTLTDEQFF. The DNA for the CDR3 is TGCAGTGCTGGTGGGACCCTGACGGATGAGCAGTTCTTC.

This clonotype was recorded at least ten times. The V call is TRBV29-1, the J call TRBJ1-1; TRBD1 matches 8 bases. From germline, CDR1 is SQVTM and CDR2 ANQGSEA. CDR3 length: 13 amino acids. Trimming took 3 bases from V and 10 from J; bases not matched to a gene: 10. CDR3 residues: CSVDAGGGLGAFF. The CDR3 bases are TGCAGCGTTGACGCAGGGGGCGGTCTTGGAGCTTTCTTT.

This chain uses TRBV18 with TRBJ1-5; D is possibly TRBD1 (5 bases). This CDR3 spans 13 amino acids. Trimming removed 9 bases from V and 5 bases from J, with 14 bases in between. Germline CDR1 KGHSH, CDR2 LQKENI. CDR3 nucleotide sequence: TGTGCCAGTTCGGAGACAGCTGATCAGCCCCAGCATTTT. This gives the protein CASSETADQPQHF.

The chain is built from TRBV6-1 and TRBJ2-4; weak D call: TRBD1 (5 bases). The CDR3 totals 14 residues. Germline CDR1 is MNHNS and CDR2 is SASEGT. The V gene lost 6 bases and the J gene lost 3 bases, with 12 bases spanning the gap. CDR3 coding DNA: TGTGCCAGCAGCCCACCAGGGTACAAAAACATTCAGTACTTC. This sequence encodes CASSPPGYKNIQYF.

This chain connects TRBV7-9 to TRBJ1-2, with 7 nucleotides matching TRBD1. Trimming cost V 4 bases and J 2 bases; bases outside gene matches: 10. The CDR3 extends over 16 amino acids. From germline, CDR1 is SEHNR and CDR2 FQNEAQ (reference sequence). DNA for the CDR3: TGTGCCAGCAGCTCCCGAAACAGGGGAGTAAACTATGGCTACACCTTC. Its translation is CASSSRNRGVNYGYTF.

This clonotype came up many times. The rearrangement uses TRBV20-1 and TRBJ2-7; D not certain. The CDR3 extends over 13 amino acids. CDR1 is DFQATT, CDR2 SNEGSKA, per germline (reference sequence). Between the trimmed V and J ends, which lost 4 bases and 3 bases, there was a span of 13 bases. CDR3 nucleotide sequence: TGCAGTGCTATCCTACCGCCAGTCTACGAGCAGTACTTC. Its protein is CSAILPPVYEQYF.

This CDR3 is CASSSQTMTEQYF. CDR3 coding DNA: TGTGCCAGTAGTTCCCAGACAATGACCGAGCAGTACTTC. The rearrangement uses TRBV19 and TRBJ2-7; no firm D call. The V end lost 5 bases, the J end lost 6 bases, and 14 bases lay between the germline ends. Germline CDR1 LNHDA, CDR2 SQIVND (reference sequence). The CDR3 loop spans 13 amino acids.